Each of the 27 T cell receptor beta chains below was sequenced from the same sample in a study of cytomegalovirus exposure and HLA in healthy donors. The study ran its PCR with 60 Vbeta and 13 Jbeta primers. The repertoire was sequenced with immunoSEQ multiplex PCR; TCRdb's copy has only in-frame clones and lacks some. Of around 100,000 clones in the sample, 76% were seen once. The sample taken for sequencing was PBMCs. The receptors derive from a man aged 35 to 55 in good health and CMV-seronegative.

This chain joins TRBV6-1 and TRBJ2-3; TRBD2 might be the D (5 bases). This CDR3 has 12 residues. V was clipped by 7 bases and J by 3 bases, with 8 bases between them. CDR1 and CDR2 from the germline V gene are MNHNS and SASEGT. For the CDR3, the DNA is TGTGCCAGCACTCGGAGGACAGATACGCAGTATTTT. Translating it yields CASTRRTDTQYF.

The V gene is TRBV7-2, the J gene TRBJ1-5, with 7 bases aligning to TRBD1. The CDR3 runs to 15 residues. Germline CDR1 and CDR2: SGHTA and FQGNSA. The V segment lost 6 bases and the J segment 4 bases; nucleotides outside the gene matches: 9. The CDR3 region has the DNA TGTGCCAGCAGTAAAGACAGGGCGGGAAATCAGCCCCAGCATTTT. Translating it yields CASSKDRAGNQPQHF. The full variable domain, in which reference TRBV7-2 and TRBJ1-5 provide the parts outside the CDR3, is GAGVSQSPSNKVTEKGKDVELRCDPISGHTALYWYRQSLGQGLEFLIYFQGNSAPDKSGLPSDRFSAERTGGSVSTLTIQRTQQEDSAVYLCASSKDRAGNQPQHFGDGTRLSIL.

A note on this clone: Germline and junction disagree at one end, which may indicate a read error. The V gene is TRBV6-5, the J gene TRBJ2-1; 7 bases fit TRBD2. Per the germline V gene, CDR1 is MNHEY and CDR2 is SVGAGI. CDR3 size: 15 residues. In nucleotides, the CDR3 is TGTGCCAGCACACCAATGGGGGGGTTTCTTAATGAGCCGTTCTTC. Its translation is CASTPMGGFLNEPFF.

The chain couples TRBV7-9 to TRBJ2-2; the D gene is possibly TRBD2 (6 bases). This CDR3 is built from 16 residues. Germline V CDR1 and CDR2: SEHNR, FQNEAQ (reference sequence). The V and J ends lost 3 bases and 2 bases respectively, with 13 bases between them. The CDR3 DNA follows: TGTGCCAGCAGCTTTTCACCGGGACTTAACACCGGGGAGCTGTTTTTT. Translated, it gives CASSFSPGLNTGELFF.

The chain uses TRBV29-1 and TRBJ1-1; no definite D call. In germline, CDR1 is SQVTM, CDR2 ANQGSEA. V gave up 3 bases and J gave up 3 bases, with 11 bases separating them. This CDR3 contains 13 residues. CDR3 nucleotide sequence: TGCAGCGTTGAGGTAGGGAGGGACACTGAAGCTTTCTTT. Its protein is CSVEVGRDTEAFF.

The rearrangement uses TRBV12-2 and TRBJ1-4; the table's D call TRBD1 went unverified against the DNA. TRBV12-2 is a known pseudogene. The CDR3 has 15 amino acids. The CDR3 loop reads CASRSLQGAPEKLFF. The CDR3, as DNA: TGTGCAAGTCGCTCGCTACAGGGGGCTCCTGAAAAACTGTTTTTT.

The CDR3 spells CSVDRAGGTDTQYF. The CDR3 nucleotides read TGCAGCGTTGATCGGGCAGGGGGCACAGATACGCAGTATTTT. The rearrangement links TRBV29-1 to TRBJ2-3, with a possible D match to TRBD1 (6 bases). CDR3 length: 14 amino acids. V lost 3 bases to trimming and J lost 1 base, with 11 bases between them. From germline, CDR1 is SQVTM and CDR2 ANQGSEA.

The chain couples TRBV7-9 to TRBJ2-7, with 8 bases matching TRBD2. The CDR3 extends over 15 amino acids. With V trimmed by 5 bases and J by 3 bases, 9 bases remained unmatched. The V gene's germline CDR1 is SEHNR and CDR2 FQNEAQ (reference sequence). In nucleotides, the CDR3 is TGTGCCAGCAGCCGGGGACTAGTTACGAACTACGAGCAGTACTTC. This codes for CASSRGLVTNYEQYF.

This clone has a single count. This sequence joins TRBV30 and TRBJ2-7; 7 positions agree with TRBD2. The CDR3 is 12 amino acids. CDR1 and CDR2 from the germline V gene are GTSNPN and SVGIG (reference sequence). V gave up 8 bases and J gave up 3 bases; unmatched junction bases: 7. Written as DNA, the CDR3 is TGTGCCACCCGGGGGGAGAACTACGAGCAGTACTTC. It is translated as CATRGENYEQYF.

V gene TRBV7-2 combines with J gene TRBJ2-5, with a tentative D call TRBD1 (5 bases). The J call may not be correct, given that the DNA end is closer to TRBJ2-7. CDR3 length: 12 residues. Germline values: CDR1 SGHTA, CDR2 FQGNSA. The CDR3 sequence is CASSLTGYEQYF. CDR3 nucleotide sequence: TGTGCCAGCAGCCTAACAGGTTACGAGCAGTACTTC.

The chain has TRBV19 and TRBJ1-1; D not certain. This CDR3 region has 14 residues. Germline V gene sequence: CDR1 LNHDA, CDR2 SQIVND (reference sequence). Trimming stripped 7 bases from V and 1 base from J, with 13 bases between. The CDR3 here is CASKNREKNTEAFF. The CDR3 DNA reads as TGTGCCAGTAAAAACCGGGAAAAGAACACTGAAGCTTTCTTT.

This clone was counted a few times. V is TRBV5-8 and J is TRBJ1-2, with no clear D. The V end lost 6 bases, the J end lost 7 bases, and 4 bases lay between the germline ends. The CDR3 totals 9 residues. Germline-derived CDR1 and CDR2 are SGHTS and YDEGEE. CDR3 sequence reads: CASNRGYTF. The CDR3 bases are TGTGCCAGCAATCGTGGCTACACCTTC.

The chain couples TRBV18 to TRBJ2-2; 7 bases line up with TRBD2. Germline values: CDR1 KGHSH, CDR2 LQKENI. This CDR3 comprises 15 residues. V was pared by 5 bases and J by 5 bases, with 8 bases of the junction left unmatched. DNA for the CDR3: TGTGCCAGCTCAACCCAGCGGGGAGGTACCGGGGAGCTGTTTTTT. Its protein product is CASSTQRGGTGELFF.

The J gene is TRBJ2-3, the V gene TRBV5-8; D may be TRBD1 (6 bases). Between the trimmed V and J ends, which lost 4 bases and 1 base, there was a span of 19 bases. The V gene's germline CDR1 is SGHTS and CDR2 YDEGEE. The length of the CDR3 is 17 residues. The CDR3 region is CASSLLGNRAGTDTQYF. The CDR3 coding sequence is TGTGCCAGCAGCCTCCTGGGGAACAGGGCTGGCACAGATACGCAGTATTTT.

This clone was counted between two and nine times. J is TRBJ2-3 and V is TRBV7-8, with 7 bases lining up with TRBD1. CDR1 and CDR2 (germline): SGHVS, FQNEAQ. CDR3 length: 18 residues. V shed 2 bases and J 2 bases; nucleotides not matched to a gene: 13. DNA of the CDR3: TGTGCCAGCAGCTTAAAGCCCCCCCGGACAGGTCCCACAGATACGCAGTATTTT. This gives the protein CASSLKPPRTGPTDTQYF.

With respect to this clone: It is unclear where the CDR3 begins or ends on the DNA, so no DNA is shown, and the CDR3 is as TCRdb lists it. The V call is TRBV28, the J call TRBJ1-5; the table's D gene call, TRBD1, was not cross checked with the DNA. The CDR3 numbers 18 amino acids, ends counted. Germline CDR1 MDHEN, CDR2 SYDVKM. CDR3 sequence: CASSSAPGQGTRNQPQHF.

This chain connects TRBV28 to TRBJ1-5; no clear D. Germline V gene sequence: CDR1 MDHEN, CDR2 SYDVKM. The CDR3 has 12 residues. The ends were cut back, 7 bases at V and 8 bases at J, with 12 bases in the middle. CDR3 in amino acids: CASNPQREPQHF. The CDR3 nucleotides are TGTGCCAGCAACCCCCAGAGGGAGCCCCAGCATTTT.

This CDR3 is CASSLGGLGGTEAFF. The CDR3 coding sequence is TGTGCCAGCAGCTTAGGAGGTTTGGGGGGCACTGAAGCTTTCTTT. The J gene is TRBJ1-1, the V gene TRBV7-9, with a weak D call TRBD1 (5 bases). This CDR3 region has 15 residues. V was cut by 1 base and J by 4 bases, with 13 bases left in between. Germline V gene sequence: CDR1 SEHNR, CDR2 FQNEAQ (reference sequence).

The chain carries TRBV5-1 and TRBJ1-4; D possibly corresponds to TRBD1 (5 bases). Between the trimmed V and J ends, which lost 9 bases and 2 bases, there was a span of 17 bases. CDR1 is SGHRS, CDR2 YFSETQ, per germline. CDR3 length: 15 residues. The chain's CDR3 is CATSDWGLTNEKLFF. CDR3 DNA: TGCGCCACATCCGATTGGGGACTGACTAATGAAAAACTGTTTTTT. Filled out from reference TRBV5-1 and TRBJ1-4, the complete variable domain reads KAGVTQTPRYLIKTRGQQVTLSCSPISGHRSVSWYQQTPGQGLQFLFEYFSETQRNKGNFPGRFSGRQFSNSRSEMNVSTLELGDSALYLCATSDWGLTNEKLFFGSGTQLSVL.

The chain combines TRBV6-5 with TRBJ2-7; 10 nucleotides align to TRBD1. Germline lookup yields CDR1 MNHEY and CDR2 SVGAGI. After removal of 5 bases from V and 5 bases from J, the junction contained 9 bases not matched to a gene. The CDR3 spans 15 residues. The CDR3, as DNA: TGTGCCAGCAGTCACGGGACAGGGGACCTCCACGAGCAGTACTTC. Encoded protein: CASSHGTGDLHEQYF.

The chain is built from TRBV19 and TRBJ2-3, with 8 bases fitting TRBD1. This CDR3 has 15 residues. Germline loops: CDR1 LNHDA, CDR2 SQIVND (reference sequence). The ends lost 6 bases at V and 4 bases at J; junction bases unmatched: 9. CDR3 in amino acids: CASSPGQVNPDTQYF. CDR3 in DNA: TGTGCCAGTAGCCCGGGACAGGTCAATCCAGATACGCAGTATTTT. The variable domain in full, with the rest retrieved from reference TRBV19 and TRBJ2-3, is DGGITQSPKYLFRKEGQNVTLSCEQNLNHDAMYWYRQDPGQGLRLIYYSQIVNDFQKGDIAEGYSVSREKKESFPLTVTSAQKNPTAFYLCASSPGQVNPDTQYFGPGTRLTVL.

The chain employs TRBV5-1 and TRBJ2-7; 15 bases agree with TRBD2. V lost 7 bases and J lost 5; bases outside the gene matches: 7. The CDR3 length is 15 residues. The germline CDR1 and CDR2 sequences are SGHRS and YFSETQ. CDR3 sequence (DNA): TGCGCCAGCGGTGGACTAGCGGGGGGGAGGGACGAGCAGTACTTC. Protein product: CASGGLAGGRDEQYF.

The CDR3 DNA is TGTGCCAGCAGCCAAAGGTTGACTAGCGGCACCGGGGAGCTGTTTTTT. Translation: CASSQRLTSGTGELFF. The chain uses TRBV14 and TRBJ2-2, with 9 bases matching TRBD2. The V segment lost 2 bases and the J segment 4 bases; nucleotides outside the gene matches: 5. In germline, CDR1 is SGHDN, CDR2 FVKESK. CDR3 size: 16 residues.

This rearrangement joins TRBV19 to TRBJ2-3; TRBD2 agrees at 11 bases. Germline lookup yields CDR1 LNHDA and CDR2 SQIVND (reference sequence). J was trimmed by 6 bases and V by 7 bases; bases with no gene match: 12. This CDR3 region has 16 residues. The CDR3 bases are TGTGCCAGTAAAGACTTAGCGGGGGGGCCCGTTGATACGCAGTATTTT. Translated: CASKDLAGGPVDTQYF.

As regards this clone: At one boundary the junction diverges from the germline segment, which might be a read error. V gene TRBV7-9 combines with J gene TRBJ2-2; 9 bases agree with TRBD1. The CDR3 contains 13 residues. The V gene's germline CDR1 is SEHNR and CDR2 FQNEAQ (reference sequence). CDR3 loop: CSSSRTGDGELFF. The CDR3 DNA reads TGTTCCAGCAGCCGGACAGGGGATGGGGAGCTGTTTTTT.

J is TRBJ1-1 and V is TRBV18; 10 nucleotides agree with TRBD1. The trim removed 0 bases at V and 3 bases at J, leaving 4 bases unmatched. The CDR3 is 16 residues long. Germline lookup yields CDR1 KGHSH and CDR2 LQKENI. CDR3 amino acids: CASSPPTGGRHTEAFF. The CDR3 nucleotides read TGTGCCAGCTCACCACCGACAGGGGGCAGGCACACTGAAGCTTTCTTT.

This clone was seen a single time. The J gene is TRBJ2-7, the V gene TRBV21-1; no DNA check was done on the table's D call, TRBD1. TRBV21-1 is listed as a pseudogene. CDR3 size: 14 residues. As DNA, the CDR3 is TGTGCCAGCAGCAAAGCAACAGGGGCCTACGAGCAGTACGTC. It translates to CASSKATGAYEQYV.